The next 11 T cell receptor beta chains were all read from a single sample in a study of blood T cell repertoires in COVID-19. Assay: immunoSEQ multiplex PCR; the TCRdb copy retains only in-frame clones and omits some. The data contain about 88,000 clones, more than 85% of them singletons. Sequencing used peripheral blood. These receptors originate from a man between 60 and 75 years old with acute or convalescent COVID-19.

The rearrangement uses TRBV27 and TRBJ2-3; 10 nucleotides align to TRBD1. The CDR3 spans 15 residues. V shed 6 bases, J shed 4 bases, and the junction held 7 bases outside the gene matches. The germline CDR1 and CDR2 sequences are MNHEY and SMNVEV (reference sequence). CDR3 DNA sequence: TGTGCCAGCAGCTACCGGGACAGGGGCCCAGATACGCAGTATTTT. Amino acid sequence: CASSYRDRGPDTQYF.

Here the CDR3 reads CASSLTEAYEQYF. The CDR3 DNA reads as TGTGCCAGCAGCTTGACAGAAGCCTACGAGCAGTACTTC. The rearrangement links TRBV5-6 to TRBJ2-7; D ambiguous. The CDR3 totals 13 residues. The germline CDR1 and CDR2 sequences are SGHDT and YYEEEE. V dropped 1 base and J dropped 2 bases, with 7 bases sitting between them.

The chain employs TRBV7-9 and TRBJ1-5, with D hard to call. Germline loops: CDR1 SEHNR, CDR2 FQNEAQ (reference sequence). V dropped 1 base and J dropped 4 bases, with 5 bases sitting between them. The CDR3 extends over 13 amino acids. CDR3 protein: CASSLDRNQPQHF. The CDR3 DNA follows: TGTGCCAGCAGCTTAGACAGAAATCAGCCCCAGCATTTT.

The chain joins TRBV7-9 to TRBJ1-1; 7 bases match TRBD1. J gave up 5 bases and V 4 bases, and 10 bases lay outside the gene matches. The CDR3 length is 15 residues. CDR1 and CDR2 from the germline V gene are SEHNR and FQNEAQ (reference sequence). The CDR3, as DNA: TGTGCCAGCAGCTATCAGACAGGGCCAGGGACTGAAGCTTTCTTT. Its protein is CASSYQTGPGTEAFF.

This chain joins TRBV19 and TRBJ1-4; 7 positions agree with TRBD1. Germline CDR1 reads LNHDA; CDR2 reads SQIVND (reference sequence). Trimming removed 6 bases from V and 6 bases from J; junction bases left unmatched: 13. The CDR3 loop spans 16 amino acids. For the CDR3, the DNA is TGTGCCAGTAGCCCAATACAGGGGCCATGGGATGAAAAACTGTTTTTT. Translating it yields CASSPIQGPWDEKLFF.

The J gene is TRBJ2-5, the V gene TRBV19, with 8 bases that match TRBD2. CDR3 length: 16 amino acids. Trimming at V came to 8 bases and at J to 2 bases, leaving 13 bases not matched to a gene. Per the germline V gene, CDR1 is LNHDA and CDR2 is SQIVND (reference sequence). DNA of the CDR3: TGTGCCAGTCGAGGGCGGGAGGCCGGAGGGCAAGAGACCCAGTACTTC. Protein: CASRGREAGGQETQYF.

The chain recombines TRBV19 with TRBJ2-1; weak D call: TRBD1 (7 bases). CDR3 length: 13 residues. The V end was cut by 8 bases, the J end by 8 bases, with 16 bases between. The germline V gene encodes CDR1 LNHDA and CDR2 SQIVND (reference sequence). For the CDR3, the DNA is TGTGCCAGTTCCCTCCCAGGGGGGTATGAGCAGTTCTTC. Translated, it gives CASSLPGGYEQFF. Supplemented by reference TRBV19 and TRBJ2-1, the full variable domain reads DGGITQSPKYLFRKEGQNVTLSCEQNLNHDAMYWYRQDPGQGLRLIYYSQIVNDFQKGDIAEGYSVSREKKESFPLTVTSAQKNPTAFYLCASSLPGGYEQFFGPGTRLTVL.

V gene TRBV3-1 (or the pseudogene TRBV3-2) combines with J gene TRBJ2-7; 12 bases line up with TRBD2. Germline CDR1 and CDR2: LGHDT and YNNKEL (reference sequence). V was clipped by 8 bases and J by 0 bases; unmatched bases: 8. This CDR3 has 16 residues. CDR3 residues: CASGPGLAGNSYEQYF. The CDR3 nucleotides read TGTGCCAGCGGCCCCGGACTAGCGGGGAACTCCTACGAGCAGTACTTC.

V usage is TRBV10-3 and J usage is TRBJ2-3, with TRBD2 identical over 7 bases. This CDR3 has 17 amino acids. Trimming removed 5 bases from V and 1 base from J; junction bases left unmatched: 12. CDR1 ENHRY and CDR2 SYGVKD come from the germline V gene. The CDR3 loop reads CAISNLGAGVGTDTQYF. As DNA, the CDR3 is TGTGCCATCAGTAACCTCGGGGCGGGAGTGGGCACAGATACGCAGTATTTT.

The chain links TRBV28 to TRBJ2-2, with 7 bases lining up with TRBD2. V shed 7 bases, J shed 1 base, and the junction held 12 bases outside the gene matches. The CDR3 length is 17 residues. The germline gives CDR1 MDHEN, CDR2 SYDVKM. The CDR3 sequence is CASTIMGGTENTGELFF. For the CDR3, the DNA is TGTGCCAGCACCATTATGGGGGGGACCGAGAACACCGGGGAGCTGTTTTTT.

This chain connects TRBV30 to TRBJ2-5, with TRBD1 as a possible D gene (6 bases). V lost 5 bases and J 2 bases, leaving 24 bases between the germline ends. Germline assignment: CDR1 GTSNPN and CDR2 SVGIG (reference sequence). The CDR3 is 17 amino acids. For the CDR3, the DNA is TGTGCCTGGGAATTAAACAGGGAGAGAGCCAAACAAGAGACCCAGTACTTC. Encoded protein: CAWELNRERAKQETQYF.